The source of this T cell receptor beta chain is a study of cytotoxic CD8 clonotypes in ibrutinib-treated CLL. Germline V gives CDR1 LNHDA, CDR2 SQIVND (reference sequence). The CDR3 is made up of 16 amino acids. The V segment lost 5 bases and the J segment 1 base; nucleotides outside the gene matches: 6. Profiling relied on immunoSEQ multiplex PCR, and the TCRdb table lists in-frame clones only, not all of them. This table has about 160,000 clones, about four fifths appearing once. V is TRBV19 and J is TRBJ1-5, with 9 bases fitting TRBD1. This sequence was found in a human donor with chronic lymphocytic leukemia. Sample: PBMCs, taken after 12 months of ibrutinib treatment. This CDR3 reads CASSPLQGASNQPQHF. The CDR3 DNA sequence: TGTGCCAGTAGTCCGCTACAGGGGGCGAGCAATCAGCCCCAGCATTTT.